One sample yielded the 2 T cell receptor beta chains listed below, sequenced in a study of blood T cell repertoires in COVID-19. Repertoires were generated with immunoSEQ multiplex PCR, while TCRdb's copy carries only in-frame clones and drops some. The sample carries 130,000 to 150,000 clones, approximately 80% recorded once. The sequencing input was peripheral blood. These receptors were collected from a man between 60 and 75 years old with active or convalescent COVID-19.

V and J are TRBV7-2 and TRBJ2-2, with TRBD2 matching 11 bases. The V and J ends lost 5 bases and 5 bases, in that order; junction bases with no gene match: 13. Germline V gene sequence: CDR1 SGHTA, CDR2 FQGNSA. This CDR3 has 18 amino acids. CDR3 sequence: CASSTTLTSGVLTGELFF. CDR3 coding DNA: TGTGCCAGCAGCACCACTTTGACTAGCGGGGTACTAACCGGGGAGCTGTTTTTT. The full variable domain, rest sourced from reference TRBV7-2 and TRBJ2-2, is GAGVSQSPSNKVTEKGKDVELRCDPISGHTALYWYRQSLGQGLEFLIYFQGNSAPDKSGLPSDRFSAERTGGSVSTLTIQRTQQEDSAVYLCASSTTLTSGVLTGELFFGEGSRLTVL.

This chain uses TRBV11-2 with TRBJ2-5; 14 nucleotides align to TRBD2. There are 18 residues in the CDR3. Germline trimming cut 2 bases from V and 5 bases from J; bases unmatched to any gene: 10. Germline V gene sequence: CDR1 SGHAT, CDR2 FQNNGV. The DNA for the CDR3 is TGTGCCAGCAGCTTACAGGGGGGACTAGCGGGAGTTCAGGAGACCCAGTACTTC. It translates to CASSLQGGLAGVQETQYF.